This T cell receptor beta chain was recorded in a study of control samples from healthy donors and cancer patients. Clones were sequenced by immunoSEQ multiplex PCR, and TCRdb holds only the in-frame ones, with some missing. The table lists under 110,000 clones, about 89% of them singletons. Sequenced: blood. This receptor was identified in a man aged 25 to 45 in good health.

The CDR3 nucleotides are TGTGCCAGCAGCTTGGGAGGGGGCTCCTACAATGAGCAGTTCTTC. It specifies CASSLGGGSYNEQFF. The chain joins TRBV11-3 to TRBJ2-1, with D tentatively TRBD2 (7 bases). The CDR3 is 15 amino acids. Germline CDR1 reads SGHNT; CDR2 reads YENEEA. Trimming pared 3 bases from V and 0 bases from J, leaving 9 bases between.